This TCR beta chain appears in the sequencing data of a study of blood T cells in healthy people across ages. Germline CDR1 is SNHLY and CDR2 is FYNNEI. V lost 8 bases and J lost 4; bases outside the gene matches: 2. This CDR3 is 12 amino acids long. Then a second PCR, running roughly 7 to 11 cycles, was carried out with a sample-barcoded 5' primer and a J-beta primer mix. Samples each returned at least 2.5 million CDR3-containing paired-end reads. TCRdb reprocessed the 5' RACE reads via MiXCR and lists one record per CDR3 protein. The sample consists of 920,000 or so distinct CDR3 sequences, under 45% of them appearing once.

The sample taken for sequencing was blood. This receptor was identified in a woman aged 55 to 70 in good health. This chain links TRBV2 with TRBJ1-1; 9 bases are shared with TRBD1. The CDR3 reads CASWGQGTEAFF. CDR3 DNA sequence: TGTGCCAGCTGGGGACAGGGCACTGAAGCTTTCTTT.